One sample yielded the 6 T cell receptor beta chains listed below, sequenced in a study of blood T cell repertoires in COVID-19. Produced via immunoSEQ multiplex PCR; TCRdb's table is partial and in-frame only. The top ten hold 20% to 25% of the sample, which has fewer than 200,000 clones, around 87% seen once. The specimen was PBMCs or T cells enriched from blood (not recorded which). Source of these receptors: a woman in her 40s in a cohort exposed to, infected with or recovered from COVID-19 (not recorded which).

The chain links TRBV29-1 to TRBJ2-1; TRBD2 aligns across 7 bases. Germline V gene data show CDR1 as SQVTM and CDR2 as ANQGSEA. V was pared by 2 bases and J by 4 bases, with 2 bases of the junction left unmatched. This CDR3 spans 13 amino acids. DNA of the CDR3: TGCAGCGTTGAAAGCGGGACTTACAATGAGCAGTTCTTC. This sequence encodes CSVESGTYNEQFF.

The CDR3 loop is CASSVGVENTGELFF. For the CDR3, the DNA is TGTGCCAGCAGCGTAGGAGTGGAGAACACCGGGGAGCTGTTTTTT. The chain is built from TRBV5-4 and TRBJ2-2; no clear D. Between the trimmed V and J ends, which lost 4 bases and 1 base, there was a span of 11 bases. The CDR3 loop spans 15 amino acids. The germline V gene has CDR1 SGHNT and CDR2 YYREEE (reference sequence).

The chain carries TRBV10-3 and TRBJ1-1; TRBD1 matches 9 bases. The CDR3 is 17 amino acids. Losses at the gene ends were 7 bases for V and 2 bases for J; bases not matched to a gene: 14. Germline CDR1 is ENHRY and CDR2 is SYGVKD. The CDR3 DNA is TGTGCCATCAAAAAGAAACTGGGACAGGGCCCTAACACTGAAGCTTTCTTT. Its translation is CAIKKKLGQGPNTEAFF.

The chain joins TRBV7-6 to TRBJ1-3; D gene uncertain. Trimming removed 6 bases at V and 1 base at J, with 7 bases between. The CDR3 covers 13 residues. CDR1 is SGHVS, CDR2 FNYEAQ, per germline. CDR3 DNA sequence: TGTGCCAGCAGTAGTCGGTCTGGAAACACCATATATTTT. This sequence encodes CASSSRSGNTIYF.

The chain uses TRBV4-1 and TRBJ1-3; 8 nucleotides match TRBD1. V shed 8 bases, J shed 1 base, and the junction held 13 bases outside the gene matches. Per the germline V gene, CDR1 is MGHRA and CDR2 is YSYEKL. The CDR3 length is 17 residues. The CDR3 spells CASRRGSTGDSGNTIYF. The CDR3 nucleotides read TGCGCCAGCCGGAGGGGGTCGACAGGGGATTCTGGAAACACCATATATTTT.

The rearrangement links TRBV9 to TRBJ2-1; D may be TRBD1 (5 bases). Trimming removed 3 bases from V and 9 bases from J, with 19 bases in between. The CDR3 is 15 amino acids. Germline CDR1 reads SGDLS; CDR2 reads YYNGEE. CDR3 bases: TGTGCCAGCAGCGCCTTTTTTCAGGGATCTGGTGAGCAGTTCTTC. The encoded protein is CASSAFFQGSGEQFF.